This TCR beta chain was observed in a study of cytomegalovirus exposure and HLA in healthy donors. Clones were sequenced by immunoSEQ multiplex PCR, and TCRdb holds only the in-frame ones, with some missing. The repertoire consists of under 100,000 clones, with about four fifths occurring once and the leading ten covering about 12%. Germline lookup yields CDR1 LNHDA and CDR2 SQIVND (reference sequence). The length of the CDR3 is 16 residues. Trimming took 8 bases from V and 8 from J; bases not matched to a gene: 16. The TCR originated in a woman under 30 in good health and CMV-seropositive. The V gene is TRBV19, the J gene TRBJ2-1; 9 nucleotides agree with TRBD1. The sequenced sample consisted of PBMCs. In nucleotides, the CDR3 is TGTGCCAGTCGTCCGACTACAGGGGGCGAGAGCGATGAGCAGTTCTTC. This translates into CASRPTTGGESDEQFF.